Sequencing of this T cell receptor beta chain was carried out in a study of blood T cell repertoires in COVID-19. Looking at the study overall: Spain, Italy and the United States supplied samples that represented acute and convalescent COVID-19.

In the source study's methods: The assay estimated nucleated cells by amplifying reference gene primers. Data came from immunoSEQ multiplex PCR; TCRdb stores just in-frame clones and leaves some out. The DNA gave D and trimming, while V, J and clone size come from that table. Of tens of thousands of clones in the sample, around 85% were seen once. The TCR originated in a human donor in a cohort sampled during active COVID-19. The donor label of this sample is uncertain. The sequencing input was peripheral blood.

CDR3 in amino acids: CASSVDPGNYGYTF. CDR3 sequence (DNA): TGTGCCAGCAGCGTAGACCCCGGGAACTATGGCTACACCTTC. This chain uses TRBV9 with TRBJ1-2; D gene uncertain. This CDR3 is 14 amino acids long. Trimming took 0 bases from V and 2 from J, leaving 8 bases between them. Germline V CDR1 and CDR2: SGDLS, YYNGEE.